A selection of T cell receptor beta chains follows, all from one sample in a study of T-cell memory formation after mild COVID-19. TCRdb ran MiXCR on the 5' RACE reads and lists one entry per CDR3 protein. The sample has a few hundred thousand distinct CDR3 sequences, roughly 13% seen once. The source material was PBMCs or a T cell subset sorted from them (not recorded which). The origin of the receptors is a man younger than 35 who had mild COVID-19 (a few samples of this study predate the infection). Cell type and time point are not known. Both conserved end residues are part of each CDR3. Fields, in order: V gene, clone size, D gene, J gene, CDR3 DNA, CDR3 protein. A D gene is named only where the DNA matches it firmly. For some rows the clone size is stated as once, few or many, or as a class when expanded; others skip it.

v_gene: TRBV6-2/TRBV6-3
abundance: -
d_gene: -
j_gene: TRBJ1-5
CDR3nt: TGTGCCAGCGGCGCTCAGGGGCTTAGCAATCAGCCCCAGCATTTT
CDR3aa: CASGAQGLSNQPQHF

v_gene: TRBV15
abundance: few
d_gene: -
j_gene: TRBJ1-1
CDR3nt: TGTGCCACCAGCAACCAGGACAGCATGAGCACTGAAGCTTTCTTT
CDR3aa: CATSNQDSMSTEAFF

v_gene: TRBV5-1
abundance: few
d_gene: -
j_gene: TRBJ2-1
CDR3nt: TGCGCCAGCCGGACAGTCTACAATGAGCAGTTCTTC
CDR3aa: CASRTVYNEQFF

v_gene: TRBV25-1
abundance: -
d_gene: -
j_gene: TRBJ2-3
CDR3nt: TGTGCCAGCAGTGCCAACTTAGATACGCAGTATTTT
CDR3aa: CASSANLDTQYF

v_gene: TRBV15
abundance: -
d_gene: -
j_gene: TRBJ1-3
CDR3nt: TGTGCCACCAGGCCAAGGGCGGGAAACACCATATATTTT
CDR3aa: CATRPRAGNTIYF

v_gene: TRBV25-1
abundance: few
d_gene: -
j_gene: TRBJ1-4
CDR3nt: TGTGCCAGCAGTTCAGGGGCAAAACTGTTTTTT
CDR3aa: CASSSGAKLFF

v_gene: TRBV20-1
abundance: many
d_gene: -
j_gene: TRBJ1-1
CDR3nt: TGCAGTGCTAGAGTTGCCACGAGGAACACTGAAGCTTTCTTT
CDR3aa: CSARVATRNTEAFF

v_gene: TRBV27
abundance: few
d_gene: -
j_gene: TRBJ1-2
CDR3nt: TGTGCCAGCGGAAATACGGCGGGGTATGGCTACACCTTC
CDR3aa: CASGNTAGYGYTF

v_gene: TRBV7-9
abundance: -
d_gene: -
j_gene: TRBJ1-1
CDR3nt: TGTGCCAGCAGATATTACGGAGGTGAGGACCTGAACACTGAAGCTTTCTTT
CDR3aa: CASRYYGGEDLNTEAFF

v_gene: TRBV9
abundance: -
d_gene: -
j_gene: TRBJ2-7
CDR3nt: TGTGCCAGCAGCACATTTTCCTCGGGGGCGGACGAGCAGTACTTC
CDR3aa: CASSTFSSGADEQYF

v_gene: TRBV9
abundance: -
d_gene: TRBD1
j_gene: TRBJ2-7
CDR3nt: TGTGCCAGCAGCACAGGGGGCCCCTCCTACGAGCAGTACTTC
CDR3aa: CASSTGGPSYEQYF

v_gene: TRBV7-6
abundance: few
d_gene: TRBD2
j_gene: TRBJ2-3
CDR3nt: TGTGCCAGCAGCTCGGGACTAGCGGGGCGGGGGGCAGATACGCAGTATTTT
CDR3aa: CASSSGLAGRGADTQYF

v_gene: TRBV11-2
abundance: -
d_gene: -
j_gene: TRBJ2-3
CDR3nt: TGTGCCAGCAGCCCAATACTCGGGGATACGCAGTATTTT
CDR3aa: CASSPILGDTQYF

v_gene: TRBV7-9
abundance: -
d_gene: -
j_gene: TRBJ2-3
CDR3nt: TGTGCCAGCAGCTCCTACGGAATTTCAGACACAGATACGCAGTATTTT
CDR3aa: CASSSYGISDTDTQYF

v_gene: TRBV3-1
abundance: many
d_gene: -
j_gene: TRBJ2-6
CDR3nt: TGTGCCAGCAGCCTTCAGGGGACTGGGGCCAACGTCCTGACTTTC
CDR3aa: CASSLQGTGANVLTF

v_gene: TRBV12-3/TRBV12-4
abundance: many
d_gene: -
j_gene: TRBJ2-2
CDR3nt: TGTGCCAGCAAAATTTACAGGTTTCAAGGGGTGCTATTCACCGGGGAGCTGTTTTTT
CDR3aa: CASKIYRFQGVLFTGELFF

v_gene: TRBV7-2
abundance: few
d_gene: TRBD1
j_gene: TRBJ1-2
CDR3nt: TGTGCCAGCAGTACCACGCCGGGACAGGGAGATGGCTACACCTTC
CDR3aa: CASSTTPGQGDGYTF

v_gene: TRBV2
abundance: few
d_gene: -
j_gene: TRBJ2-2
CDR3nt: TGTGCCAGCAGAGACAGAAGGGTTTCCACCGGGGAGCTGTTTTTT
CDR3aa: CASRDRRVSTGELFF

v_gene: TRBV5-1
abundance: -
d_gene: -
j_gene: TRBJ2-6
CDR3nt: TGCGCCAGCACTAGGACACTTTTCTCTGGGGCCAACGTCCTGACTTTC
CDR3aa: CASTRTLFSGANVLTF

v_gene: TRBV19
abundance: -
d_gene: TRBD1
j_gene: TRBJ1-5
CDR3nt: TGTGCCAGTATGGCTTTGACCAGGGGGGACAATCAGCCCCAGCATTTT
CDR3aa: CASMALTRGDNQPQHF

v_gene: TRBV7-9
abundance: few
d_gene: -
j_gene: TRBJ1-2
CDR3nt: TGTGCCAGCAGCAAAGCTACCGGGACCGACTATGGCTACACCTTC
CDR3aa: CASSKATGTDYGYTF

v_gene: TRBV6-1
abundance: few
d_gene: -
j_gene: TRBJ2-1
CDR3nt: TGTGCCAGCACCCCCCGGCTAGCGAACAATGAGCAGTTCTTC
CDR3aa: CASTPRLANNEQFF

v_gene: TRBV5-1
abundance: many
d_gene: TRBD1
j_gene: TRBJ2-7
CDR3nt: TGCGCCAGCAGCTCGGGACAGGGGAATACGGTGCAGTACTTC
CDR3aa: CASSSGQGNTVQYF

v_gene: TRBV5-5
abundance: many
d_gene: TRBD1
j_gene: TRBJ2-5
CDR3nt: TGTGCCAGCAGCTCGCAACCGGGACAGGGAATTGGAGAGACCCAGTACTTC
CDR3aa: CASSSQPGQGIGETQYF

v_gene: TRBV20-1
abundance: -
d_gene: TRBD2
j_gene: TRBJ2-3
CDR3nt: TGCAGTGCTAGAGTCGCGGGGGGGCAGGGTACGCAGTATTTT
CDR3aa: CSARVAGGQGTQYF

v_gene: TRBV28
abundance: many
d_gene: -
j_gene: TRBJ2-3
CDR3nt: TGTGCCAGCAGACACCCAGAACTGAGCACAGATACGCAGTATTTT
CDR3aa: CASRHPELSTDTQYF

v_gene: TRBV7-3
abundance: many
d_gene: TRBD2
j_gene: TRBJ2-3
CDR3nt: TGTGCCAGCAGCTTAAGGCTAGCGGGGCCCACAGATACGCAGTATTTT
CDR3aa: CASSLRLAGPTDTQYF

v_gene: TRBV9
abundance: few
d_gene: -
j_gene: TRBJ2-7
CDR3nt: TGTGCCAGCAGCGTAGAACTAGCTTCACACTACGAGCAGTACTTC
CDR3aa: CASSVELASHYEQYF

v_gene: TRBV5-1
abundance: -
d_gene: -
j_gene: TRBJ1-1
CDR3nt: TGCGCCAGCAGCTTGGTTCCGAATTTCGGTTCTGAAGCTTTCTTT
CDR3aa: CASSLVPNFGSEAFF

v_gene: TRBV21-1
abundance: few
d_gene: -
j_gene: TRBJ2-7
CDR3nt: TGTGCCAGCAGGCCAAACCTCGGGACGGATTGCTACGAGCAGTACTTC
CDR3aa: CASRPNLGTDCYEQYF

v_gene: TRBV4-3
abundance: many
d_gene: -
j_gene: TRBJ2-1
CDR3nt: TGCGCCAGCAGCCAAGACCCTCCCTCGGGGGCGGGGGTCTACAATGAGCAGTTCTTC
CDR3aa: CASSQDPPSGAGVYNEQFF

v_gene: TRBV9
abundance: few
d_gene: TRBD2
j_gene: TRBJ2-5
CDR3nt: TGTGCCAGCAGCGGCACACCTAGCGGGGGACCTCAAGAGACCCAGTACTTC
CDR3aa: CASSGTPSGGPQETQYF

v_gene: TRBV13
abundance: -
d_gene: -
j_gene: TRBJ1-2
CDR3nt: TGTGCCAGCAGCGTCGGGGTCGGGGGAGCTAACTATGGCTACACCTTC
CDR3aa: CASSVGVGGANYGYTF

v_gene: TRBV3-1
abundance: few
d_gene: -
j_gene: TRBJ1-2
CDR3nt: TGTGCCAGCAGCTTCGGGACCGATAACTATGGCTACACCTTC
CDR3aa: CASSFGTDNYGYTF

v_gene: TRBV7-3
abundance: few
d_gene: TRBD2
j_gene: TRBJ2-1
CDR3nt: TGTGCCAGCAGCTTAAGAGCGGGGGCCTTTTTAAATGAGCAGTTCTTC
CDR3aa: CASSLRAGAFLNEQFF

v_gene: TRBV7-9
abundance: once
d_gene: -
j_gene: TRBJ1-2
CDR3nt: TGTGCCAGCAGCCCTAGCGGGCAGGAGGGTGGCTACACCTTC
CDR3aa: CASSPSGQEGGYTF

v_gene: TRBV5-1
abundance: many
d_gene: TRBD2
j_gene: TRBJ2-7
CDR3nt: TGCGCCAGCAGCTTCACGCTAGCGGTGACCTACGAGCAGTACTTC
CDR3aa: CASSFTLAVTYEQYF

v_gene: TRBV5-1
abundance: many
d_gene: -
j_gene: TRBJ2-2
CDR3nt: TGCGCCAGCAGCTTGGGACCATCGAACACCGGGGAGCTGTTTTTT
CDR3aa: CASSLGPSNTGELFF

v_gene: TRBV2
abundance: -
d_gene: TRBD2
j_gene: TRBJ2-1
CDR3nt: TGTGCCAGCATAAGGCTAGCGGGGGAGTTACAGTTCTTC
CDR3aa: CASIRLAGELQFF

v_gene: TRBV15
abundance: few
d_gene: TRBD1
j_gene: TRBJ1-1
CDR3nt: TGTGCCACCAGCAGAGAGGGACAGGGGGCCAAAGCTTTCTTT
CDR3aa: CATSREGQGAKAFF

v_gene: TRBV3-1
abundance: -
d_gene: TRBD2
j_gene: TRBJ2-3
CDR3nt: TGTGCCAGCAGCCAAGAATTCCTAGCGGGGGCAGATACGCAGTATTTT
CDR3aa: CASSQEFLAGADTQYF

v_gene: TRBV7-2
abundance: many
d_gene: TRBD1
j_gene: TRBJ2-4
CDR3nt: TGTGCCAGCAGACCGACCGGGACAGGGATAAACATTCAGTACTTC
CDR3aa: CASRPTGTGINIQYF

v_gene: TRBV7-8
abundance: few
d_gene: TRBD2
j_gene: TRBJ2-3
CDR3nt: TGTGCCAGCAGCTTACCCAACCGTCTAGCGGGGGGGCGAAATACGCAGTATTTT
CDR3aa: CASSLPNRLAGGRNTQYF

v_gene: TRBV24-1
abundance: -
d_gene: -
j_gene: TRBJ1-1
CDR3nt: TGTGCCACCGATGCGCTAATGAACACTGAAGCTTTCTTT
CDR3aa: CATDALMNTEAFF

v_gene: TRBV5-1
abundance: -
d_gene: TRBD2
j_gene: TRBJ2-3
CDR3nt: TGCGCCAGCAAGCAGACTAGCGTCACAGATACGCAGTATTTT
CDR3aa: CASKQTSVTDTQYF

v_gene: TRBV18
abundance: few
d_gene: TRBD1
j_gene: TRBJ2-3
CDR3nt: TGTGCCAGCTCACCCCCGGCAGGGGGCAGGGATACGCAGTATTTT
CDR3aa: CASSPPAGGRDTQYF

v_gene: TRBV5-1
abundance: few
d_gene: TRBD2
j_gene: TRBJ2-1
CDR3nt: TGCGCCAGCAGCTTAGCGGGGGGGATCAATGAGCAGTTCTTC
CDR3aa: CASSLAGGINEQFF

v_gene: TRBV7-8
abundance: few
d_gene: -
j_gene: TRBJ2-7
CDR3nt: TGTGCCAGCAGCCTCAGCCCCCAGGGCCGGTACGAGCAGTACTTC
CDR3aa: CASSLSPQGRYEQYF

v_gene: TRBV4-2
abundance: few
d_gene: TRBD2
j_gene: TRBJ2-2
CDR3nt: TGTGCCAGCAGCCGCCGGGGACTAGCTTTCGGGGAGCTGTTTTTT
CDR3aa: CASSRRGLAFGELFF

v_gene: TRBV11-1
abundance: -
d_gene: -
j_gene: TRBJ2-7
CDR3nt: TGTGCCAGCAGCTTCAGGGGCGAGCAGTACTTC
CDR3aa: CASSFRGEQYF

v_gene: TRBV7-3
abundance: -
d_gene: TRBD1
j_gene: TRBJ1-2
CDR3nt: TGTGCCAGCAGCTCCTTCGACAGGGTTAGTGGCTACACCTTC
CDR3aa: CASSSFDRVSGYTF

v_gene: TRBV10-3
abundance: few
d_gene: TRBD1
j_gene: TRBJ2-5
CDR3nt: TGTGCCAGCAGACGGGACAGTGGAGAGACCCAGTACTTC
CDR3aa: CASRRDSGETQYF

v_gene: TRBV12-3/TRBV12-4
abundance: -
d_gene: -
j_gene: TRBJ1-5
CDR3nt: TGTGCCAGCACTATTGGGGGGGCTAGTCAGCCCCAGCATTTT
CDR3aa: CASTIGGASQPQHF